This record covers a single T cell receptor beta chain. No antigen is known for it. Mismatch with germline at one junction end may stem from a read error. TCRdb itself ran the 5' RACE reads through MiXCR, one entry per CDR3 protein. Of approximately 300,000 distinct CDR3 sequences in the sample, 15% to 20% were seen once. Germline V gene sequence: CDR1 SGHAT, CDR2 FQNNGV. The CDR3 spans 12 residues. The data derive from a study of T-cell memory formation after mild COVID-19. Overall study findings and caveats: Shrinking CD4+ clones were chiefly CM and EM; CD8+ ones were chiefly EMRA. CD4/CD8 balance characterized clones contracting day 15 to 85, and CD4+ skew characterized later expanders.

The chain carries TRBV11-2 and TRBJ2-7, with TRBD2 matching over 7 bases. The sequenced sample was PBMCs or a T cell subset sorted from them (not recorded which). The sequence came from a man in his late teens or twenties who had mild COVID-19 (a few samples of this study predate the infection). Cell type and time point are not known. The DNA of the CDR3 is TGTGCCAGTTCCGGGACTACCTACGAGCGGTACTTC. Its translation: CASSGTTYERYF.